The clone carrying this T cell receptor (beta chain) turned up a few times. Fresh peripheral blood, approximately 9.1 ml, was the source of the PBMCs. RNA transcripts yielded amplified TCR beta CDR3 regions. The TCR CDR3 first-round RT-PCR relied on the HTBI primer set. One entry per CDR3 protein, called by TCRdb with MiXCR from the multiplex PCR reads. The table includes about 740,000 distinct CDR3 sequences, roughly 15% detected once. The data derive from a study of T cells in Graves' hyperthyroidism and ophthalmopathy. Study details: Peripheral blood specimens were obtained at initial diagnosis, prior to any treatment.

The germline V gene encodes CDR1 MDHEN and CDR2 SYDVKM. The CDR3 contains 13 residues. Trimming left V 8 bases short and J 7 bases short, with 15 bases between. Material for sequencing was blood. This receptor was obtained from a young woman with Graves' hyperthyroidism. The gene calls are TRBV28 and TRBJ2-1; D may be TRBD2 (5 bases). The CDR3 sequence: CASERTRRNEQFF. CDR3 sequence (DNA): TGTGCCAGCGAGAGGACTCGAAGGAATGAGCAGTTCTTC.